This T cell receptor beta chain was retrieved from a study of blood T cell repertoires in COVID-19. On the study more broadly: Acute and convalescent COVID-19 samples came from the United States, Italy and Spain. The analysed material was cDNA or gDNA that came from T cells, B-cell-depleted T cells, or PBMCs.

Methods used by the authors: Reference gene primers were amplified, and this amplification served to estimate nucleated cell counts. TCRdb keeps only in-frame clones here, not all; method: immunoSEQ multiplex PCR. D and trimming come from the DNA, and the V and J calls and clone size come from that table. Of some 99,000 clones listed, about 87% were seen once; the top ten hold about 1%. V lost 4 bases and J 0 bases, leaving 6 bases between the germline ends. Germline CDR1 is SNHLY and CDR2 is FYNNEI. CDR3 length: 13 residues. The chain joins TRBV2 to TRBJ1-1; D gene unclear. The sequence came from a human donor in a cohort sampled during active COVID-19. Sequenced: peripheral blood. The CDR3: CASSAQMNTEAFF. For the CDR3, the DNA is TGTGCCAGCAGTGCCCAAATGAACACTGAAGCTTTCTTT.